This TCR beta chain was captured in a study of Graves' ophthalmopathy and Graves' hyperthyroidism. Looking at the study overall: If no ophthalmopathy appeared within 18 months of follow-up, hyperthyroidism was termed stable.

General study points: Using 13 signatures, a model distinguished ophthalmopathy from stable hyperthyroidism, reaching around 90% sensitivity and over 65% specificity.

The count of this clonotype is one. Antigen: not known. Excluded: other autoimmune disease, uncontrolled infection, pregnancy or lactation. Using RNA transcripts, the TCR beta CDR3 regions were amplified. Following a first-round RT-PCR that used HTBI primers, a second-round multiplex PCR was carried out. TCRdb re-derived calls from the multiplex PCR reads in MiXCR, one entry per CDR3 protein. This sample has over a million distinct CDR3 sequences; about 36% occur once, and the top ten carry 11%. Germline CDR1 WSHSY, CDR2 SAAADI. The V and J ends lost 2 bases and 3 bases, in that order; junction bases with no gene match: 7. The CDR3 covers 16 residues.

The source of this sequence is an adult man with Graves' hyperthyroidism. Sequenced material: peripheral blood or thyroid tissue (not recorded which). This rearrangement joins TRBV10-2 to TRBJ1-2; TRBD1 agrees at 9 bases. This CDR3 reads CASSEPDRGSDYGYTF. The CDR3 DNA sequence: TGCGCCAGCAGTGAGCCGGACAGGGGTTCGGACTATGGCTACACCTTC.